These 16 T cell receptor beta chains came from one sample sequenced in a study of cytomegalovirus exposure and HLA in healthy donors. Primers: 60 Vbeta forward and 13 Jbeta reverse. Assay used: immunoSEQ multiplex PCR; TCRdb lists only in-frame clones, some missing. The data hold under 70,000 clones, with 65% to 70% observed a single time. Sequencing was performed on PBMCs. The receptors originated from a woman aged 25 to 39 in good health and CMV-seronegative.

V and J are TRBV7-9 and TRBJ2-3; D is perhaps TRBD2 (5 bases). The V gene lost 5 bases and the J gene lost 2 bases, with 14 bases spanning the gap. CDR1 and CDR2 from the germline V gene are SEHNR and FQNEAQ (reference sequence). The CDR3 is made up of 15 amino acids. CDR3 sequence: CASSPEDWSTDTQYF. In DNA form, the CDR3 reads TGTGCCAGCAGCCCCGAGGACTGGTCCACAGATACGCAGTATTTT.

This rearrangement joins TRBV19 to TRBJ2-7, with D possibly TRBD2 on 5 matching bases. The germline gives CDR1 LNHDA, CDR2 SQIVND (reference sequence). V lost 1 base to trimming and J lost 2 bases, with 12 bases between them. The CDR3 consists of 15 residues. This chain's CDR3 is CASSIGLAMAYEQYF. Written as DNA, the CDR3 is TGTGCCAGTAGTATAGGGCTAGCTATGGCCTACGAGCAGTACTTC.

V and J are TRBV18 and TRBJ1-4; no clear D gene. CDR3 length: 15 residues. From germline, CDR1 is KGHSH and CDR2 LQKENI. V was cut by 1 base and J by 1 base, with 7 bases left in between. The CDR3 loop reads CASSPQGGTNEKLFF. CDR3 DNA sequence: TGTGCCAGCTCACCACAAGGAGGAACTAATGAAAAACTGTTTTTT.

The chain uses TRBV4-3 and TRBJ1-6; D ambiguous. The V and J ends lost 2 bases and 10 bases respectively, with 18 bases between them. The germline V gene has CDR1 LGHNA and CDR2 YSLEER. The CDR3 totals 16 residues. CDR3 loop: CASSQLSRVVGSPLHF. The CDR3 DNA reads as TGCGCCAGCAGCCAACTCTCTCGGGTAGTAGGCTCACCCCTCCACTTT.

The chain recombines TRBV11-2 with TRBJ2-7; D is possibly TRBD2 (5 bases). V was shortened by 7 bases and J by 5 bases, with 27 bases between the two germline ends. Per the germline V gene, CDR1 is SGHAT and CDR2 is FQNNGV. The CDR3 runs 17 residues. CDR3 sequence: CASTKTGALVVLDEQYF. The DNA of the CDR3 is TGTGCCAGCACCAAGACCGGCGCACTAGTGGTTTTGGACGAGCAGTACTTC.

The rearrangement uses TRBV7-2 and TRBJ1-5, with D perhaps matching TRBD1 (6 bases). The germline V and J ends were trimmed by 4 bases and 4 bases, with 17 bases remaining between them. Germline CDR1 and CDR2: SGHTA and FQGNSA. This CDR3 is 16 amino acids long. In DNA form, the CDR3 reads TGTGCCAGCAGCTACAATGGTCAGGGGACAAATCAGCCCCAGCATTTT. Its translation is CASSYNGQGTNQPQHF.

The V call is TRBV5-5, the J call TRBJ1-1; 9 bases map to TRBD1. J gave up 4 bases and V 4 bases, and 2 bases lay outside the gene matches. This CDR3 comprises 13 residues. Germline CDR1 is SGHKS and CDR2 is YYEKEE (reference sequence). As DNA, the CDR3 is TGTGCCAGCAGCCGGGACAGGGCCACTGAAGCTTTCTTT. Protein sequence: CASSRDRATEAFF. The complete variable domain, with remaining parts taken from reference TRBV5-5 and TRBJ1-1, reads DAGVTQSPTHLIKTRGQQVTLRCSPISGHKSVSWYQQVLGQGPQFIFQYYEKEERGRGNFPDRFSARQFPNYSSELNVNALLLGDSALYLCASSRDRATEAFFGQGTRLTVV.

The chain joins TRBV29-1 to TRBJ1-2; 7 bases agree with TRBD1. Germline lookup yields CDR1 SQVTM and CDR2 ANQGSEA. After removal of 7 bases from V and 5 bases from J, the junction contained 4 bases not matched to a gene. There are 11 residues in the CDR3. DNA of the CDR3: TGCAGCGCCGGACAGGCGTATGGCTACACCTTC. Protein product: CSAGQAYGYTF.

The gene calls are TRBV29-1 and TRBJ2-3, with 9 bases aligning to TRBD2. V was clipped by 1 base and J by 1 base; unmatched bases: 3. CDR3 length equals 15 residues. Germline V gives CDR1 SQVTM, CDR2 ANQGSEA. The CDR3 reads CSVEGASGGTDTQYF. CDR3 nucleotides: TGCAGCGTTGAAGGGGCTAGCGGGGGCACAGATACGCAGTATTTT.

This chain uses TRBV29-1 with TRBJ2-3, with 8 bases lining up with TRBD1. The CDR3 is 16 residues long. CDR1 and CDR2 (germline): SQVTM, ANQGSEA. The ends lost 3 bases at V and 2 bases at J; junction bases unmatched: 10. Here the CDR3 DNA reads TGCAGCGTTGAGGGTGGGCAGGGGGCCTACACAGATACGCAGTATTTT. Its translation is CSVEGGQGAYTDTQYF.

CDR3 loop: CASSLTTFSGGATDTQYF. The CDR3 nucleotides are TGCGCCAGCAGCCTCACGACTTTTAGCGGGGGGGCCACAGATACGCAGTATTTT. This chain connects TRBV4-1 to TRBJ2-3; 11 bases are shared with TRBD2. V was clipped by 4 bases and J by 2 bases; unmatched bases: 11. The germline gives CDR1 MGHRA, CDR2 YSYEKL. This CDR3 comprises 18 residues.

The rearrangement joins TRBV19 to TRBJ2-1; no clear D gene. Germline values: CDR1 LNHDA, CDR2 SQIVND (reference sequence). Trimming pared 7 bases from V and 0 bases from J, leaving 13 bases between. The CDR3 has 15 amino acids. This chain's CDR3 is CASNNPISSYNEQFF. The CDR3 DNA reads TGTGCCAGTAATAATCCGATTAGCTCCTACAATGAGCAGTTCTTC. The variable domain in full, completed from reference TRBV19 and TRBJ2-1, reads DGGITQSPKYLFRKEGQNVTLSCEQNLNHDAMYWYRQDPGQGLRLIYYSQIVNDFQKGDIAEGYSVSREKKESFPLTVTSAQKNPTAFYLCASNNPISSYNEQFFGPGTRLTVL.

This sequence joins TRBV28 and TRBJ2-7; D may be TRBD2 (6 bases). The CDR3 contains 13 residues. Germline V gives CDR1 MDHEN, CDR2 SYDVKM. V was shortened by 6 bases and J by 0 bases, with 9 bases between the two germline ends. CDR3 bases: TGTGCCAGCAGGGACGGGGGCTCCTACGAGCAGTACTTC. It yields the protein CASRDGGSYEQYF.

V usage is TRBV19 and J usage is TRBJ1-1; 8 bases fit TRBD1. Germline lookup yields CDR1 LNHDA and CDR2 SQIVND (reference sequence). The CDR3 covers 13 residues. Trimming removed 4 bases from V and 11 bases from J; junction bases left unmatched: 9. CDR3 DNA: TGTGCCAGTAGTAATGGGGCAGGGGGCATTGCTTTCTTT. It encodes CASSNGAGGIAFF.

This chain uses TRBV15 with TRBJ1-2, with D unresolved. This CDR3 contains 13 residues. Germline CDR1 LNHNV, CDR2 YYDKDF (reference sequence). The V end lost 6 bases, the J end lost 7 bases, and 15 bases lay between the germline ends. CDR3 sequence reads: CATSISSYGGYTF. DNA for the CDR3: TGTGCCACCAGTATATCCTCCTATGGTGGCTACACCTTC. The full variable domain, completed using reference TRBV15 and TRBJ1-2, is DAMVIQNPRYQVTQFGKPVTLSCSQTLNHNVMYWYQQKSSQAPKLLFHYYDKDFNNEADTPDNFQSRRPNTSFCFLDIRSPGLGDTAMYLCATSISSYGGYTFGSGTRLTVV.

As DNA, the CDR3 is TGTGCCAGCAGTTACGGCACAGAAGCCTACACCTTC. This encodes CASSYGTEAYTF. This chain uses TRBV6-5 with TRBJ1-2; no definite D call. The CDR3 consists of 12 residues. Trimming removed 2 bases from V and 10 bases from J, with 11 bases in between. The germline V gene has CDR1 MNHEY and CDR2 SVGAGI.